These 32 T cell receptor beta chains came from one sample sequenced in a study of blood T cell repertoires in COVID-19. The table came from immunoSEQ multiplex PCR; TCRdb's copy has only in-frame clones and leaves some out. Among 150,000 to 200,000 clones listed, about 87% were seen once. Sequencing input: peripheral blood. The source is a man aged 55 to 69 with acute or convalescent COVID-19.

As regards this clone: At one end, the junction sequence differs from germline, possibly due to a read error. V and J are TRBV19 and TRBJ1-2; D not resolved. CDR3 size: 15 residues. Germline V lookup: CDR1 LNHDA, CDR2 SQIVND (reference sequence). CDR3 in amino acids: CASCISDTLISGYTF. In nucleotides, the CDR3 is TGTGCCAGTTGTATTTCAGACACCTTGATAAGTGGCTACACCTTC.

The chain joins TRBV9 to TRBJ1-2, with 9 bases matching TRBD1. The germline V gene has CDR1 SGDLS and CDR2 YYNGEE. The V and J ends lost 4 bases and 6 bases, in that order; junction bases with no gene match: 22. CDR3 length equals 19 residues. The CDR3 loop is CASSPQTGTGHPKGNGYTF. In DNA, the CDR3 is TGTGCCAGCAGCCCGCAGACAGGGACAGGGCATCCTAAAGGTAATGGCTACACCTTC.

This chain joins TRBV4-1 and TRBJ1-1, with D possibly TRBD1 on 5 matching bases. Deletions cut 4 bases from V and 1 base from J, with 13 bases between. This CDR3 has 15 residues. Germline V gene sequence: CDR1 MGHRA, CDR2 YSYEKL. DNA for the CDR3: TGCGCCAGCAGCCCAGGGTTACGCACGAACACTGAAGCTTTCTTT. Translated, it gives CASSPGLRTNTEAFF.

This chain uses TRBV19 with TRBJ2-1; D not resolved. The CDR3 covers 14 residues. Per the germline V gene, CDR1 is LNHDA and CDR2 is SQIVND (reference sequence). V lost 1 base, J lost 4 bases, and 8 bases lay in between. CDR3 nucleotide sequence: TGTGCCAGTAGTATAGGCGGTACATACAATGAGCAGTTCTTC. The encoded protein is CASSIGGTYNEQFF.

The J gene is TRBJ1-1, the V gene TRBV5-8, with D unresolved. The CDR3 is 12 amino acids. Germline CDR1 and CDR2: SGHTS and YDEGEE. Trimming removed 4 bases from V and 10 bases from J, with 14 bases in between. The CDR3: CASSPRLRGAFF. CDR3 nucleotide sequence: TGTGCCAGCAGCCCCCGACTCCGCGGAGCTTTCTTT.

The chain recombines TRBV5-1 with TRBJ2-5; 7 nucleotides align to TRBD2. The CDR3 has 14 residues. V dropped 4 bases and J dropped 1; count of bases not matched to a gene: 4. CDR1 and CDR2 (germline): SGHRS, YFSETQ. DNA of the CDR3: TGCGCCAGCAGCCCTGGGGGGGGCCAAGAGACCCAGTACTTC. This sequence encodes CASSPGGGQETQYF.

CDR3 region: CAWATGGYSNQPQHF. The CDR3 DNA follows: TGTGCCTGGGCGACAGGAGGCTATAGCAATCAGCCCCAGCATTTT. The gene calls are TRBV30 and TRBJ1-5, with D perhaps TRBD1 (6 bases). V was cut by 5 bases and J by 0 bases, with 14 bases left in between. CDR1 and CDR2 (germline): GTSNPN, SVGIG (reference sequence). There are 15 residues in the CDR3.

The rearrangement uses TRBV24-1 and TRBJ2-1, with TRBD2 matching over 7 bases. The CDR3 consists of 16 residues. Trimming removed 7 bases from V and 4 bases from J; junction bases left unmatched: 12. From germline, CDR1 is KGHDR and CDR2 SFDVKD. Here the CDR3 DNA reads TGTGCCACCAGCTCCGGTAGCGGGTCTTTTTACAATGAGCAGTTCTTC. Encoded protein: CATSSGSGSFYNEQFF.

In DNA, the CDR3 is TGTGCCACCAGCAGAGCTGGCGGGACTCCCTACGAGCAGTACTTC. The encoded protein is CATSRAGGTPYEQYF. The V call is TRBV15, the J call TRBJ2-7; D perhaps matches TRBD2 (6 bases). The CDR3 has 15 amino acids. With 1 base removed from V and 2 bases from J, the gap between germline ends came to 12 bases. The V gene's germline CDR1 is LNHNV and CDR2 YYDKDF (reference sequence). Filled out from reference TRBV15 and TRBJ2-7, the complete variable domain reads DAMVIQNPRYQVTQFGKPVTLSCSQTLNHNVMYWYQQKSSQAPKLLFHYYDKDFNNEADTPDNFQSRRPNTSFCFLDIRSPGLGDTAMYLCATSRAGGTPYEQYFGPGTRLTVT.

This clone showed up just once. The chain combines TRBV5-1 with TRBJ1-4; a possible D gene is TRBD1 (6 bases). CDR3 length equals 19 residues. From germline, CDR1 is SGHRS and CDR2 YFSETQ. The ends were cut back, 4 bases at V and 3 bases at J, with 25 bases in the middle. As DNA, the CDR3 is TGCGCCAGCAGCCAGAAGAAGACCACAGGGTTCATGGCTAATGAAAAACTGTTTTTT. Protein sequence: CASSQKKTTGFMANEKLFF.

V is TRBV3-1 (or the pseudogene TRBV3-2) and J is TRBJ1-2, with 11 positions matching TRBD1. After removal of 4 bases from V and 4 bases from J, the junction contained 5 bases not matched to a gene. The CDR3 length is 15 residues. The germline V gene encodes CDR1 LGHDT and CDR2 YNNKEL (reference sequence). CDR3 protein: CASSPGQGAGYGYTF. CDR3 DNA sequence: TGTGCCAGCAGCCCAGGACAGGGGGCAGGCTATGGCTACACCTTC.

The chain joins TRBV30 to TRBJ2-3; D remains unclear. The V and J ends lost 0 bases and 1 base respectively, with 20 bases between them. Germline-derived CDR1 and CDR2 are GTSNPN and SVGIG (reference sequence). This CDR3 contains 18 residues. As DNA, the CDR3 is TGTGCCTGGAGTGTACCTCCCCCTTTTTTCCGGGGCACAGATACGCAGTATTTT. This encodes CAWSVPPPFFRGTDTQYF.

The chain carries TRBV6-5 and TRBJ2-7; weak D call: TRBD1 (6 bases). The CDR3 has 13 amino acids. V lost 5 bases and J 3 bases, leaving 11 bases between the germline ends. Looked up from germline, CDR1 is MNHEY and CDR2 is SVGAGI. The CDR3 here is CASSHRENYEQYF. CDR3 sequence (DNA): TGTGCCAGCAGTCACAGGGAGAACTACGAGCAGTACTTC.

The chain uses TRBV7-9 and TRBJ2-1; TRBD1 is a possible D gene (5 bases). Trimming removed 5 bases at V and 5 bases at J, with 13 bases between. The germline gives CDR1 SEHNR, CDR2 FQNEAQ (reference sequence). The CDR3 runs to 14 residues. The DNA of the CDR3 is TGTGCCAGCAGCCCCCCGACAGTCGACAATGAGCAGTTCTTC. Residues: CASSPPTVDNEQFF. Full variable domain (remainder filled in from reference TRBV7-9 and TRBJ2-1): DTGVSQNPRHKITKRGQNVTFRCDPISEHNRLYWYRQTLGQGPEFLTYFQNEAQLEKSRLLSDRFSAERPKGSFSTLEIQRTEQGDSAMYLCASSPPTVDNEQFFGPGTRLTVL.

The chain carries TRBV28 and TRBJ1-3, with D tentatively TRBD1 (5 bases). The CDR3 runs 16 residues. The ends were cut back, 4 bases at V and 0 bases at J, with 13 bases in the middle. The germline CDR1 and CDR2 sequences are MDHEN and SYDVKM. This chain's CDR3 is CASSSPRGDSGNTIYF. DNA for the CDR3: TGTGCCAGCAGTTCACCTCGGGGGGACTCTGGAAACACCATATATTTT.

A remark on this clone: The junction departs from germline at one end; a sequencing error may be responsible. The same CDR3 arises from other DNA sequences in this sample as well. The chain is built from TRBV7-3 and TRBJ1-2, with D hard to call. The CDR3 is 13 amino acids. Germline-derived CDR1 and CDR2 are SGHTA and FQGTGA. CDR3 bases: TGTGCTAGCAGCTTAAATTGGGGAGAGGGCTACACCTTC. It yields the protein CASSLNWGEGYTF.

V is TRBV30 and J is TRBJ2-3; 9 nucleotides line up with TRBD2. V shed 2 bases, J shed 3 bases, and the junction held 3 bases outside the gene matches. CDR1 is GTSNPN and CDR2 is SVGIG in the germline V gene (reference sequence). CDR3 length equals 14 residues. The CDR3 loop reads CAWSNSGRTDTQYF. CDR3 DNA: TGTGCCTGGAGTAATAGCGGGAGAACAGATACGCAGTATTTT.

The rearrangement joins TRBV6-2 or TRBV6-3 to TRBJ1-1; 7 bases fit TRBD1. The CDR3 is 16 residues long. Germline lookup yields CDR1 MNHEY and CDR2 SVGEGT. With 6 bases clipped from V and 0 bases from J, the junction kept 10 bases outside the gene matches. The CDR3 is CASSPLRQGMNTEAFF. The CDR3 DNA follows: TGTGCCAGCAGCCCCCTGCGACAGGGAATGAACACTGAAGCTTTCTTT.

The chain uses TRBV5-1 and TRBJ2-6, with D tentatively TRBD2 (6 bases). The germline V gene encodes CDR1 SGHRS and CDR2 YFSETQ. Deletions cut 7 bases from V and 0 bases from J, with 8 bases between. The CDR3 spans 14 residues. The CDR3 here is CASGGASGANVLTF. In nucleotides, the CDR3 is TGCGCCAGCGGAGGGGCCTCTGGGGCCAACGTCCTGACTTTC.

The V call is TRBV7-9, the J call TRBJ2-2; no reliable D call. The CDR3 covers 15 residues. Germline CDR1 SEHNR, CDR2 FQNEAQ (reference sequence). The V and J ends lost 5 bases and 0 bases respectively, with 10 bases between them. Written as DNA, the CDR3 is TGTGCCAGCAGCGTACCACTTACGAACACCGGGGAGCTGTTTTTT. Protein product: CASSVPLTNTGELFF.

The rearrangement uses TRBV6-6 and TRBJ1-1; D is uncertain. V was trimmed by 6 bases and J by 0 bases, leaving 14 bases between them. There are 15 residues in the CDR3. CDR1 MNHNY and CDR2 SVGAGI come from the germline V gene (reference sequence). The CDR3 loop reads CASRPSGVLNTEAFF. The CDR3 bases are TGTGCCAGCAGACCCTCCGGGGTATTGAACACTGAAGCTTTCTTT.

The chain carries TRBV5-5 and TRBJ1-1; 9 bases fit TRBD1. This CDR3 comprises 13 residues. Germline-derived CDR1 and CDR2 are SGHKS and YYEKEE (reference sequence). J was trimmed by 4 bases and V by 3 bases; bases with no gene match: 1. Here the CDR3 reads CASSSDRGTEAFF. In DNA, the CDR3 is TGTGCCAGCAGCTCGGACAGGGGCACTGAAGCTTTCTTT. The entire variable domain, with the rest obtained from reference TRBV5-5 and TRBJ1-1, is as follows: DAGVTQSPTHLIKTRGQQVTLRCSPISGHKSVSWYQQVLGQGPQFIFQYYEKEERGRGNFPDRFSARQFPNYSSELNVNALLLGDSALYLCASSSDRGTEAFFGQGTRLTVV.

The J gene is TRBJ1-2, the V gene TRBV3-1 (or the pseudogene TRBV3-2), with TRBD1 matching over 11 bases. Losses at the gene ends were 4 bases for V and 9 bases for J; bases not matched to a gene: 10. Germline V gene data show CDR1 as LGHDT and CDR2 as YNNKEL (reference sequence). The CDR3 runs to 15 residues. DNA for the CDR3: TGTGCCAGCAGCCTACGCTCGGACAGGGGGCATAGCTACACCTTC. Amino acid sequence: CASSLRSDRGHSYTF.

This chain joins TRBV19 and TRBJ2-5, with 7 bases that match TRBD2. The CDR3 is 13 amino acids. V lost 9 bases, J lost 4 bases, and 8 bases stayed unmatched. CDR1 LNHDA and CDR2 SQIVND come from the germline V gene (reference sequence). The CDR3 DNA sequence: TGTGCCAGCCGGCGGGGGTCTTCAGAGACCCAGTACTTC. Protein product: CASRRGSSETQYF.

The chain links TRBV14 to TRBJ1-1; D might be TRBD1 (5 bases). Germline V lookup: CDR1 SGHDN, CDR2 FVKESK. This CDR3 spans 13 amino acids. Trimming removed 0 bases from V and 5 bases from J, with 7 bases in between. The CDR3 sequence: CASSQERGTEAFF. DNA for the CDR3: TGTGCCAGCAGCCAAGAAAGGGGAACTGAAGCTTTCTTT.

The V gene is TRBV6-6, the J gene TRBJ1-5; D is perhaps TRBD1 (6 bases). The CDR3 is 17 amino acids. V lost 5 bases to trimming and J lost 0 bases, with 17 bases between them. Germline CDR1 is MNHNY and CDR2 is SVGAGI (reference sequence). CDR3 loop: CASSRGGRGYSNQPQHF. The CDR3 DNA reads TGTGCCAGCAGTCGGGGGGGGCGCGGGTATAGCAATCAGCCCCAGCATTTT.

The chain couples TRBV12-3 or TRBV12-4 to TRBJ1-2, with TRBD1 matching over 7 bases. This CDR3 is built from 13 residues. Trimming removed 6 bases from V and 5 bases from J; junction bases left unmatched: 6. In DNA form, the CDR3 reads TGTGCCAGCAGGATGGACAGGCTTTATGGCTACACCTTC. It specifies CASRMDRLYGYTF.

The genes are TRBV7-9 and TRBJ2-6; 7 bases match TRBD1. Germline V gene lookup returns CDR1 SEHNR and CDR2 FQNEAQ (reference sequence). CDR3 length: 17 residues. V lost 2 bases and J lost 0; bases outside the gene matches: 4. The CDR3: CASSLRTGPSGANVLTF. CDR3 coding DNA: TGTGCCAGCAGCTTAAGGACAGGTCCCTCTGGGGCCAACGTCCTGACTTTC.

This clone was seen at least ten times. This chain uses TRBV21-1 with TRBJ1-2. TRBV21-1 is a known pseudogene. The CDR3 has 15 amino acids. Written as DNA, the CDR3 is TGTGCCAGCAGCAAAGCGCGACTCCGAAACTATGGCTACACCTTC. Its translation: CASSKARLRNYGYTF.

V and J are TRBV6-5 and TRBJ2-3; a weak D match, TRBD1 (5 bases). V lost 4 bases and J 6 bases, leaving 8 bases between the germline ends. From germline, CDR1 is MNHEY and CDR2 SVGAGI. This CDR3 contains 12 residues. This chain's CDR3 is CASSSQGDTQYF. CDR3 DNA: TGTGCCAGCAGTTCGCAGGGTGATACGCAGTATTTT.

J is TRBJ1-5 and V is TRBV12-5; 7 bases are shared with TRBD1. V lost 6 bases and J lost 6; bases outside the gene matches: 11. The germline CDR1 and CDR2 sequences are LGHNT and FRNRAP. The length of the CDR3 is 15 residues. The CDR3 here is CASGPGTEILQPQHF. CDR3 bases: TGTGCTAGTGGCCCCGGGACAGAAATTCTTCAGCCCCAGCATTTT.

The chain has TRBV9 and TRBJ1-3, with D tentatively TRBD1 (5 bases). V was cut by 0 bases and J by 0 bases, with 10 bases left in between. Germline V gene lookup returns CDR1 SGDLS and CDR2 YYNGEE. This CDR3 is 16 amino acids long. CDR3 coding DNA: TGTGCCAGCAGCGTAGGAACAGGAGCCTCTGGAAACACCATATATTTT. It is translated as CASSVGTGASGNTIYF.